The present entry profiles one T cell receptor (beta chain) with its context. The CDR3 length is 17 residues. Looked up from germline, CDR1 is LGHNT and CDR2 is FRNRAP. TCRdb reprocessed the 5' RACE reads, keeping one entry per CDR3 protein, no DNA. The table lists just over 300,000 distinct CDR3 sequences, with 5.6% in the top ten. This record comes from a study of monozygotic twins with inflammatory bowel disease. The source is a human donor with ulcerative colitis or Crohn's disease, or a healthy co-twin of an affected twin (not recorded which). The chain couples TRBV12-5 to TRBJ2-1. The material sequenced was blood. The CDR3 sequence: CASGLVHTGTSYNEQFF.